Sequencing of this T cell receptor beta chain was carried out in a study of T cells in Graves' hyperthyroidism and ophthalmopathy. Amplified TCR beta CDR3 regions derived from RNA transcripts. During a first-round RT-PCR of the TCR CDR3, the HTBI primer set was used. From the multiplex PCR reads, TCRdb called clonotypes with MiXCR, one entry per CDR3 protein. The table has hundreds of thousands of distinct CDR3 sequences, approximately 23% seen once. Findings of the study overall: Most expanded thyroid clonotypes above 0.001 also appeared in blood.

The germline gives CDR1 SGHAT, CDR2 FQNNGV. The CDR3 consists of 13 residues. V was cut by 1 base and J by 1 base, with 4 bases left in between. The sample holds many counts of this clonotype. The target antigen is unknown. This sequence was found in a woman aged 40 to 55 with Graves' ophthalmopathy. The chain employs TRBV11-2 and TRBJ1-1, with D uncertain. The sequenced sample consisted of blood. This CDR3 reads CASSLGWNTEAFF. The CDR3 region has the DNA TGTGCCAGCAGCTTAGGTTGGAACACTGAAGCTTTCTTT.